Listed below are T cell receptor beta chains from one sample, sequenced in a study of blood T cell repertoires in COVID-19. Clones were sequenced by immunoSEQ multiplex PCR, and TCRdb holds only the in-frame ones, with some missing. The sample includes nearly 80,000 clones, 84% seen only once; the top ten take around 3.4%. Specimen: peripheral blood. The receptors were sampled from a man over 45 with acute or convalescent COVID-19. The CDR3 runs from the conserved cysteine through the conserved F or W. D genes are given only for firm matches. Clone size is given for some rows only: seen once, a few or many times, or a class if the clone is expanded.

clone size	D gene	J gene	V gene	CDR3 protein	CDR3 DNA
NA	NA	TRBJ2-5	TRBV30	CAWTAFGETQYF	TGTGCCTGGACGGCCTTCGGGGAGACCCAGTACTTC
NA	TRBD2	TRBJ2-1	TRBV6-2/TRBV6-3	CASSYAGLAGGDYNEQFF	TGTGCCAGCAGTTACGCGGGACTAGCGGGGGGCGACTACAATGAGCAGTTCTTC
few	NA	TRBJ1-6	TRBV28	CASSRNQGTGSNSPLHF	TGTGCCAGCAGTAGAAACCAGGGCACAGGGAGCAATTCACCCCTCCACTTT
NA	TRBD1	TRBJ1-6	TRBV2	CASSPDRVRTPSPLHF	TGTGCCAGCAGCCCCGACAGGGTACGGACGCCTTCACCCCTCCACTTT
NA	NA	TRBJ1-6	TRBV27	CASSSGQNNSPLHF	TGTGCCAGCAGTTCGGGTCAAAATAATTCACCCCTCCACTTT
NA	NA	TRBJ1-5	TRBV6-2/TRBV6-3	CASSTPREGQPQHF	TGTGCCAGCAGTACCCCCAGGGAGGGTCAGCCCCAGCATTTT
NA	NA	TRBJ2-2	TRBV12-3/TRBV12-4	CASSSTGELFF	TGTGCCAGCAGTTCGACCGGGGAGCTGTTTTTT
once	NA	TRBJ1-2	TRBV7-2	CASSPFFGVDGYTF	TGTGCCAGCAGCCCGTTCTTCGGAGTCGACGGCTACACCTTC
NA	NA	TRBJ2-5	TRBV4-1	CASSQDQGRRETQYF	TGCGCCAGCAGCCAAGACCAAGGAAGGAGAGAGACCCAGTACTTC
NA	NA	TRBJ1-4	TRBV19	CASSKTRRANEKLFF	TGTGCCAGTAGTAAGACCCGGCGGGCTAATGAAAAACTGTTTTTT
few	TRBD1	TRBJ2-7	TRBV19	CASSIWTGDEQYF	TGTGCCAGTAGTATCTGGACAGGGGACGAGCAGTACTTC
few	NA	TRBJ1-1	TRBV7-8	CASSSRQPTEAFF	TGTGCCAGCAGCTCTCGACAGCCCACTGAAGCTTTCTTT
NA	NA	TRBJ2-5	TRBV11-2	CASSLLWGVGETQYF	TGTGCCAGCAGCTTACTTTGGGGGGTCGGAGAGACCCAGTACTTC
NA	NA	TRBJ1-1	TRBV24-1	CATSDYTQTEAFF	TGTGCCACCAGTGATTACACACAAACCGAAGCTTTCTTT
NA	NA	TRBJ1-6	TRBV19	CASSILWRPDSPLHF	TGTGCCAGTAGTATACTTTGGAGACCAGATTCACCCCTCCACTTT
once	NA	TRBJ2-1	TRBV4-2	CASSQRDEAYNEQFF	TGTGCCAGCAGCCAGAGGGATGAGGCCTACAATGAGCAGTTCTTC
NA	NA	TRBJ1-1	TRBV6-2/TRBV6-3	CASSYSTGSTEAFF	TGTGCCAGCAGTTACTCTACCGGGAGCACTGAAGCTTTCTTT
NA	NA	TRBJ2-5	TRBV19	CASSIRAVRGTKETQYF	TGTGCCAGTAGTATTCGTGCGGTTCGCGGGACGAAAGAGACCCAGTACTTC
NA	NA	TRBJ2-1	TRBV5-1	CASSTRTDSYNEQFF	TGCGCCAGCTCGACCAGGACAGATTCCTACAATGAGCAGTTCTTC
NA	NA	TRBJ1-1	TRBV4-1	CASSQDQDTEAFF	TGCGCCAGCAGCCAAGATCAGGACACTGAAGCTTTCTTT
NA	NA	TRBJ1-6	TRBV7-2	CASSQDTENSPLHF	TGTGCCAGCAGCCAGGACACCGAGAATTCACCCCTCCACTTT
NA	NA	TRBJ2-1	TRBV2	CASSERKEQFF	TGTGCCAGCAGTGAGAGAAAGGAGCAGTTCTTC
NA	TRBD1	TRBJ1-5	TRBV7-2	CASSFTGTGGGQPQHF	TGTGCCAGCAGCTTCACCGGGACAGGGGGGGGTCAGCCCCAGCATTTT
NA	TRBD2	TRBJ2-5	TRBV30	CAWNVGRTSGMTGETQYF	TGTGCCTGGAATGTGGGTAGGACTAGCGGGATGACCGGCGAGACCCAGTACTTC
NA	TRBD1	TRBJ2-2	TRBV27	CASRKQGARYTGELFF	TGTGCCAGCAGAAAACAGGGGGCGCGGTACACCGGGGAGCTGTTTTTT
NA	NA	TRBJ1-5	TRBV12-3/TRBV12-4	CASSLSSQPQHF	TGTGCCAGCAGTTTATCCTCCCAGCCCCAGCATTTT
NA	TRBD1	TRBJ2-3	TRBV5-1	CASSTGSGQTINTQYF	TGCGCCAGCAGCACGGGATCGGGACAGACCATTAATACGCAGTATTTT
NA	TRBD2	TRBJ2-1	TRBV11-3	CASSTEGLAESEQFF	TGTGCCAGCAGCACCGAGGGACTAGCGGAGTCTGAGCAGTTCTTC
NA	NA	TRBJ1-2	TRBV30	CAWSLNYGYTF	TGTGCCTGGAGTCTAAACTATGGCTACACCTTC
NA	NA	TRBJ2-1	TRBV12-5	CASGLLAYEQFF	TGTGCTAGTGGTTTGTTAGCGTATGAGCAGTTCTTC
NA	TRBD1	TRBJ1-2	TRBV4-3	CASSQDAKGAFPRNPYGYTF	TGCGCCAGCAGCCAGGACGCCAAGGGGGCGTTTCCACGTAATCCCTATGGCTACACCTTC
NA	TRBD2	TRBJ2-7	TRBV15	CATSRRTSGFYEQYF	TGTGCCACCAGCCGTCGGACTAGCGGTTTTTACGAGCAGTACTTC
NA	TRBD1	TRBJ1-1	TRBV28	CASRPGQPNTEAFF	TGTGCCAGCAGGCCGGGACAGCCGAACACTGAAGCTTTCTTT